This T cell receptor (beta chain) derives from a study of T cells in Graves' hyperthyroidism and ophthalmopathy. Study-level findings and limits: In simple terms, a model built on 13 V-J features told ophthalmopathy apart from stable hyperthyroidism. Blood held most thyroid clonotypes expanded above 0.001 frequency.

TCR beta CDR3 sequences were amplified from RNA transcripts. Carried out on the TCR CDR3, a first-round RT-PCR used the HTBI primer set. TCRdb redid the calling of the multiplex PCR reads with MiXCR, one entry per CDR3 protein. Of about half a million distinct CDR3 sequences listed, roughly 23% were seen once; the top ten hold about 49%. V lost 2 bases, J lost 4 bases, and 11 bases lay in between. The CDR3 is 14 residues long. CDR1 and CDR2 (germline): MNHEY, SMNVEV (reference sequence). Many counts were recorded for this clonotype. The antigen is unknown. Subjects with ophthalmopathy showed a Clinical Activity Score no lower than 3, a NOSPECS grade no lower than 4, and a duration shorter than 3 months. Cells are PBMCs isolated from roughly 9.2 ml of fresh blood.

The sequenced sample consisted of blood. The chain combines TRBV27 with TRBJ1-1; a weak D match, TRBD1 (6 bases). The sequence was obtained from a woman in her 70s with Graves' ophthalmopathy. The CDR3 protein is CASSLTGRATEAFF. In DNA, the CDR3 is TGTGCCAGCAGTTTAACAGGGAGAGCCACTGAAGCTTTCTTT.